These T cell receptor beta chains were read from a single sample in a study of cytomegalovirus exposure and HLA in healthy donors. The repertoire was sequenced with immunoSEQ multiplex PCR; TCRdb's copy has only in-frame clones and lacks some. The table lists 74,000 or so clones, roughly 80% of them singletons. Sequenced input: PBMCs. The receptors come from a woman aged 40 to 49 in good health and CMV-seropositive. CDR3s include the opening cysteine and the closing phenylalanine or tryptophan. Fields, in order: D gene, V gene, J gene, clone size, CDR3 DNA, CDR3 protein. The D gene is left open where the match is weak. Some rows have no size entry. The others give once, few or many, or a class for an expanded clone.

D: NA
V: TRBV6-1
J: TRBJ2-3
size: NA
DNA: TGTGCCAGCAGTACCAGTGCCTTCCCAGATACGCAGTATTTT
CDR3: CASSTSAFPDTQYF

D: TRBD2
V: TRBV5-8
J: TRBJ2-1
size: once
DNA: TGTGCCAGCAGCTGGGGGACTAGCCTCAATGAGCAGTTCTTC
CDR3: CASSWGTSLNEQFF

D: NA
V: TRBV6-5
J: TRBJ2-7
size: NA
DNA: TGTGCCAGCAGTTATTCTATGAATGGCTACGAGCAGTACTTC
CDR3: CASSYSMNGYEQYF

D: NA
V: TRBV7-9
J: TRBJ2-1
size: NA
DNA: TGTGCCAGCAGCTTAGCGGGAGACAATGAGCAGTTCTTC
CDR3: CASSLAGDNEQFF

D: TRBD2
V: TRBV4-2
J: TRBJ2-3
size: NA
DNA: TGTGCCAGCAGCCAGGCACTAGCGTTGAGCACAGATACGCAGTATTTT
CDR3: CASSQALALSTDTQYF

D: TRBD2
V: TRBV5-1
J: TRBJ2-1
size: NA
DNA: TGCGCCAGCAGCTTGGTGGGTAGCGGGACCTCCTACAATGAGCAGTTCTTC
CDR3: CASSLVGSGTSYNEQFF

D: NA
V: TRBV2
J: TRBJ2-1
size: NA
DNA: TGTGCCAGCAGTGAAGGAGGTGAAGTCTACAATGAGCAGTTCTTC
CDR3: CASSEGGEVYNEQFF

D: TRBD1
V: TRBV6-1
J: TRBJ1-5
size: NA
DNA: TGTGCCAGCAGAACCAGACAGGGGAGGGAGCCCCAGCATTTT
CDR3: CASRTRQGREPQHF

D: NA
V: TRBV18
J: TRBJ1-4
size: NA
DNA: TGTGCCAGCTCAAGGCAGGGCGGCGAAAAACTGTTTTTT
CDR3: CASSRQGGEKLFF

D: NA
V: TRBV4-2
J: TRBJ2-1
size: few
DNA: TGTGCCAGCAGCCAAGATATACAGGGCGATGAGCAGTTCTTC
CDR3: CASSQDIQGDEQFF

D: NA
V: TRBV15
J: TRBJ2-2
size: once
DNA: TGTGCCACCAGCAGAGAGGACTTAGTCACCGGGGAGCTGTTTTTT
CDR3: CATSREDLVTGELFF

D: NA
V: TRBV4-1
J: TRBJ2-5
size: few
DNA: TGCGCCAGCAGCCAAGTTCTTGCGCCACAAGAGACCCAGTACTTC
CDR3: CASSQVLAPQETQYF

D: NA
V: TRBV5-4
J: TRBJ2-3
size: medium-sized
DNA: TGTGCCAGCAGCTTGGAGCTTCATAGCACAGATACGCAGTATTTT
CDR3: CASSLELHSTDTQYF

D: NA
V: TRBV28
J: TRBJ2-6
size: NA
DNA: TGTGCCAGCAGTTTGGGCCTACAGGGTATTGGGGCCAACGTCCTGACTTTC
CDR3: CASSLGLQGIGANVLTF

D: NA
V: TRBV2
J: TRBJ1-3
size: NA
DNA: TGTGCCAGCAGTGAAGCGCGTTCGGTAGCCCCTGGAAACACCATATATTTT
CDR3: CASSEARSVAPGNTIYF

D: TRBD1
V: TRBV5-4
J: TRBJ1-4
size: NA
DNA: TGTGCCAGCAGCCTGGACAGGGCTAATGAAAAACTGTTTTTT
CDR3: CASSLDRANEKLFF

D: NA
V: TRBV29-1
J: TRBJ1-2
size: NA
DNA: TGCAGCGTCGGGGGGGGGCAGGGCTATGGCTACACCTTC
CDR3: CSVGGGQGYGYTF

D: NA
V: TRBV4-2
J: TRBJ2-7
size: NA
DNA: TGTGCCAGCAGCCAAGCTCCCGCAGGCTACGAGCAGTACTTC
CDR3: CASSQAPAGYEQYF

D: NA
V: TRBV28
J: TRBJ1-2
size: NA
DNA: TGTGCCAGCAGTGCCAATCCAAGGAGTGGTTACACCTTC
CDR3: CASSANPRSGYTF

D: NA
V: TRBV10-1
J: TRBJ1-5
size: NA
DNA: TGCGCCAGCAGCACTGACAGCCAGTGCCTATTTAGCAATCAGCCCCAGCATTTT
CDR3: CASSTDSQCLFSNQPQHF

D: TRBD2
V: TRBV5-1
J: TRBJ2-5
size: few
DNA: TGCGCCAGCTCGGGGGGGAGCCCACCTCAAGAGACCCAGTACTTC
CDR3: CASSGGSPPQETQYF

D: TRBD1
V: TRBV6-6
J: TRBJ1-2
size: NA
DNA: TGTGCCAGCAGTTATGGGACAGGGGAAGGCTACACCTTC
CDR3: CASSYGTGEGYTF

D: NA
V: TRBV18
J: TRBJ2-5
size: NA
DNA: TGTGCCAGCTCACCCGAACTAGCAAGCCAAGAGACCCAGTACTTC
CDR3: CASSPELASQETQYF

D: TRBD1
V: TRBV18
J: TRBJ2-3
size: NA
DNA: TGTGCCAGCTCACCGGGACAGGGGGGAACAGATACGCAGTATTTT
CDR3: CASSPGQGGTDTQYF

D: NA
V: TRBV5-4
J: TRBJ2-7
size: NA
DNA: TGTGCCAGCAGTGATAGTGGTACGCAGTACTTC
CDR3: CASSDSGTQYF

D: NA
V: TRBV10-3
J: TRBJ1-2
size: NA
DNA: TGTGCCATCAGTGACCAGGGGAGGGCTGGCTACACCTTC
CDR3: CAISDQGRAGYTF

D: NA
V: TRBV5-4
J: TRBJ1-6
size: NA
DNA: TGTGCCAGCAGCTTGTCCGGGATAAATTCACCCCTCCACTTT
CDR3: CASSLSGINSPLHF

D: NA
V: TRBV11-2
J: TRBJ1-1
size: NA
DNA: TGTGCCAGCAGCTCGAGAGTTACAGACGCCACTGAAGCTTTCTTT
CDR3: CASSSRVTDATEAFF

D: TRBD1
V: TRBV5-1
J: TRBJ2-7
size: NA
DNA: TGCGCCAGCAGACCCGACAGGGCATCCTACGAGCAGTACTTC
CDR3: CASRPDRASYEQYF

D: NA
V: TRBV6-1
J: TRBJ2-3
size: NA
DNA: TGTGCCAGCAGCCAAGGACAGAGCACAGATACGCAGTATTTT
CDR3: CASSQGQSTDTQYF

D: NA
V: TRBV5-1
J: TRBJ2-7
size: NA
DNA: TGCGCCAGCAGTCCTCTGGCAAGCGACTCCTACGAGCAGTACTTC
CDR3: CASSPLASDSYEQYF

D: TRBD1
V: TRBV5-5
J: TRBJ1-5
size: few
DNA: TGTGCCAGCAGCGCCGACAGGGGGCGCGGTCAGCCCCAGCATTTT
CDR3: CASSADRGRGQPQHF

D: TRBD1
V: TRBV10-3
J: TRBJ2-7
size: NA
DNA: TGTGCCATCAGTGAGAGTGGACAGGGGGAGCAGTACTTC
CDR3: CAISESGQGEQYF

D: TRBD1
V: TRBV6-1
J: TRBJ2-1
size: NA
DNA: TGTGCCAGCAGTGAAGTAGGGACAGGGACGGGCGGGCAGTTCTTC
CDR3: CASSEVGTGTGGQFF

D: NA
V: TRBV4-2
J: TRBJ2-5
size: once
DNA: TGTGCCAGCAGCCCCTGCGGGGGCTCCCCAGAGACCCAGTACTTC
CDR3: CASSPCGGSPETQYF

D: TRBD1
V: TRBV5-1
J: TRBJ1-5
size: NA
DNA: TGCGCCAGCAGCCAGGGGACAGGGAATCAGCCCCAGCATTTT
CDR3: CASSQGTGNQPQHF

D: TRBD2
V: TRBV13
J: TRBJ2-1
size: NA
DNA: TGTGCCAGCAGCGCGGGACTAGGAGGGAATGAGCAGTTCTTC
CDR3: CASSAGLGGNEQFF

D: TRBD1
V: TRBV6-1
J: TRBJ2-4
size: NA
DNA: TGTGCCAGCAGTGAAGGGGGACAGGGAGACATTCAGTACTTC
CDR3: CASSEGGQGDIQYF

D: NA
V: TRBV27
J: TRBJ1-2
size: NA
DNA: TGTGCCAGCAGTTTATCGGGAACAGGGCATGGCTACACCTTC
CDR3: CASSLSGTGHGYTF

D: NA
V: TRBV6-1
J: TRBJ2-7
size: NA
DNA: TGTGCCAGCAGTGATCCGCGGGGACAGAGCAACTACGAGCAGTACTTC
CDR3: CASSDPRGQSNYEQYF

D: NA
V: TRBV7-2
J: TRBJ2-2
size: NA
DNA: TGTGCCAGCAGCTACCGGGAGCTCACCGGGGAGCTGTTTTTT
CDR3: CASSYRELTGELFF

D: TRBD2
V: TRBV5-1
J: TRBJ2-5
size: NA
DNA: TGCGCCAGCAGATCACTAGCGGGGGGTCAAGAGACCCAGTACTTC
CDR3: CASRSLAGGQETQYF

D: NA
V: TRBV6-6
J: TRBJ2-6
size: few
DNA: TGTGCCATCACGGTTGGGGGCGGTGGGGCCAACGTCCTGACTTTC
CDR3: CAITVGGGGANVLTF

D: NA
V: TRBV5-4
J: TRBJ2-4
size: NA
DNA: TGTGCCAGCAGCTTGGGGCAGGGGCAAGCCAAAAACATTCAGTACTTC
CDR3: CASSLGQGQAKNIQYF

D: NA
V: TRBV7-9
J: TRBJ2-5
size: once
DNA: TGTGCCAGCAGCTTAGTTAGAGAAGAGACCCAGTACTTC
CDR3: CASSLVREETQYF

D: NA
V: TRBV2
J: TRBJ2-7
size: few
DNA: TGTGCCAGCAGTGCCCGACGGTTCGGAGCCTACGAGCAGTACTTC
CDR3: CASSARRFGAYEQYF

D: NA
V: TRBV29-1
J: TRBJ1-2
size: NA
DNA: TGCAGCGTTGTTACAGGGAGAGGCTACACCTTC
CDR3: CSVVTGRGYTF

D: TRBD2
V: TRBV5-1
J: TRBJ2-7
size: NA
DNA: TGCGCCAGCAGCTTCACCGGGACTAGTTACTACGAGCAGTACTTC
CDR3: CASSFTGTSYYEQYF